The table lists the clone carrying this T cell receptor beta chain with a few counts. The antigen is unknown. The CDR3 is 14 amino acids. The V gene's germline CDR1 is SEHNR and CDR2 FQNEAQ (reference sequence). The J segment lost 5 bases and the V segment lost 7 bases, leaving 8 bases of the junction unmatched. The authors produced TCR alpha and TCR beta cDNA libraries with sample barcodes and UMIs by 5'RACE using constant-segment primers. TCRdb called the 5' RACE reads again in MiXCR, with one record for every CDR3 protein. The sample contains about 340,000 distinct CDR3 sequences, roughly 20% of which appear only once. This record comes from a study of T-cell memory formation after mild COVID-19. Study-wide findings and caveats: While clones contracting from day 15 to 85 were balanced between CD4 and CD8, later expanders leaned CD4+.

This clonotype originated in a man younger than 35 who had mild COVID-19 (a few samples of this study predate the infection). Cell type and time point are not known. The sequenced sample was PBMCs or a T cell subset sorted from them (not recorded which). The chain joins TRBV7-9 to TRBJ2-7; 10 bases line up with TRBD1. CDR3 residues: CASIDLTGGDEQYF. CDR3 nucleotide sequence: TGTGCCAGCATCGATCTGACAGGGGGCGACGAGCAGTACTTC.